This TCR beta chain is from a study of blood T cell repertoires in COVID-19. This CDR3 region has 14 residues. Germline CDR1 LGHNA, CDR2 YSLEER. Trimming cost V 3 bases and J 1 base, with 10 bases left between them. Per the original data handling: Nucleated cell counts were estimated from reference gene primer amplification. The protocol was immunoSEQ multiplex PCR, while the TCRdb copy is restricted to in-frame clones and leaves out a portion. V and J calls and clone size are given by that table; D and trimming were obtained from the DNA. The sample consists of tens of thousands of clones, about 88% of them appearing once.

Material for sequencing was peripheral blood. V is TRBV4-3 and J is TRBJ2-7, with D hard to call. This clonotype was obtained from a woman aged 55-70 years with COVID-19, enrolled during active disease. As DNA, the CDR3 is TGCGCCAGCAGCCACGGAGACCGGTCCTACGAGCAGTACTTC. It codes for CASSHGDRSYEQYF.